The present entry profiles one T cell receptor (beta chain) with its context. Which antigen it targets is not known. Qualities for individual bases were not recorded, and no much larger clone is one base off. This sample is drawn from a study of blood T cell repertoires in COVID-19 (dated by TCRdb to about 2020). As for the study more broadly: Samples covering the acute and convalescent phases of COVID-19 were provided by collaborators in the United States, Italy and Spain. The prospective study material was composed of cDNA or gDNA derived from T cells, B-cell-depleted T cells, or PBMCs. Deeply sampled blood TCRbeta repertoires from subjects exposed to, actively infected with, or recovered from COVID-19 were included in the dataset. The repertoires were made available in a free public database intended to serve as a resource for research on the immune response to SARS-CoV-2. The samples were drawn from two sources: the first 160 participants of the ongoing ImmuneRACE study, and 1,000 to 1,500 subjects contributed by 6 global collaborators. A de-identified subject ID, COVID-19 status, age in years and sex were almost always included in the sample metadata. Where available, HLA class I and class II types were obtained from metadata supplied by the sample provider rather than from assay-based typing. Study-wide findings and limitations: How much clinical and demographic metadata was included differed by source and by participant, and the metadata was provided uncurated.

Whole blood was collected in K2EDTA tubes by collaborating institutions according to the institutions' own protocols. For TCRbeta analysis, collaborator samples were shipped as frozen whole blood, as isolated PBMCs, or as DNA extracted from either sample type. The immunoSEQ Assay, a bias-controlled multiplex PCR, was used to amplify TCRbeta CDR3 regions from genomic DNA. Per the original workflow: Within the assay, amplification of reference gene primers was used to estimate how many nucleated cells each sample contained. Sequence reads were collapsed and filtered to measure the absolute abundance of every unique TCRbeta CDR3 rearrangement. For each sample, productive Simpson clonality was calculated by taking the square root of Simpson's diversity index across productive rearrangements. Here the immuneACCESS table is served through TCRdb, limited to in-frame sequences with V and J called. Missing clones are a known gap in these copies; in checked studies unresolved V genes cover under half, and the rest lacks a known reason. Clone size and the V and J calls come from that table; the DNA yielded D and trimming. The sample data list about 100,000 clones, and 85% to 90% of these were observed just once. The ten top clones hold about 5% of the sample.

Including the terminal cysteine and phenylalanine, the CDR3 comprises 16 residues. Only the CDR3 DNA stays, 48 bases, in frame from base 1. The junction shows trimming of 4 bases on V and 6 bases on J, plus 18 bases between the germline ends. Looking up the germline V gene yields CDR1 SGHAT and CDR2 FQNNGV. The sequence was obtained from a human donor in a cohort sampled during active COVID-19. The sequenced sample consisted of peripheral blood. The V and J segments used are TRBV11-2 and TRBJ1-4; D gene: possibly TRBD1, on 6 matching bases. The DNA sequence is as follows: TGTGCCAGCAGCTCAACCATCACAGGGTTGGATGAAAAACTGTTTTTT. This encodes CASSSTITGLDEKLFF.